This is a list of T cell receptor beta chains from one sample in a study of blood T cells in healthy people across ages. TCRdb reprocessed the 5' RACE reads with MiXCR, giving one entry per CDR3 protein. The profile covers roughly 1,800,000 distinct CDR3 sequences, with just under 50% appearing a single time and over 2% taken by the ten largest. Sequenced material: blood. These receptors all come from a woman in her forties in good health. Both conserved end residues are trimmed from each CDR3. A D gene is named only where the DNA matches it firmly.

>-|TRBV7-8
ASSRDRREQY
>-|TRBV5-1
ATSTGNTDTQY
>-|TRBV6-6
ASTITKGVETQY
>TRBD1|TRBV6-5
ASSYDGTGWSETQY
>-|TRBV28
ASSLVDRNEQY
>TRBD2|TRBV9
ASSVASGGMSYNEQF
>TRBD2|TRBV24-1
ATSEASGGITDTQY
>TRBD1|TRBV2
ASSGDRGDIQY
>-|TRBV5-4
ASSNKDGYT
>-|TRBV25-1
ASKEQRYSSPLH
>-|TRBV5-1
ASSQFGTDAYEQY
>-|TRBV12-3/TRBV12-4
ASSQGTTTYNEQF
>TRBD2|TRBV2
ASTLLAGISPQF
>TRBD1|TRBV11-2
ASSLWVKVEGAYGYT
>-|TRBV20-1
SVPRTDTSTDTQY
>TRBD1|TRBV11-2
ASRKTGNTDTQY
>-|TRBV2
ASSEGRNTDTQY
>-|TRBV7-2
ASSPWSEVKANTQY
>TRBD1|TRBV7-9
ASSLAPGTGAYNEQF
>-|TRBV6-2/TRBV6-3
ASSKRGSGNQPQH
>-|TRBV5-1
ASSSIVGGYNEQY
>TRBD1|TRBV15
ATSRRTGGLNEQF
>-|TRBV12-3/TRBV12-4
ASSLGFEQY
>TRBD2|TRBV4-3
ASSRYPTSGENTDTQY
>-|TRBV12-3/TRBV12-4
ASSFWGDSNQPQH
>-|TRBV5-6
ASSIPTGLGELF